This T cell receptor beta chain comes out of a study of shared clonotypes between healthy human individuals. General study findings and limits: Among the subsets, naive ones generally showed larger estimated richness than memory ones.

Note on this clone: The antigen is undetermined.

In the sorted-subset replicate PCRs, approximately 200 ng DNA, 30,000 or so T cell genomes, was used. Sequenced by immunoSEQ multiplex PCR; TCRdb stores in-frame clones only, minus some. The data show roughly 700,000 clones, with 74% seen just once and around 1.6% held by the top ten. V lost 5 bases, J lost 6 bases, and 5 bases stayed unmatched. Germline V gives CDR1 LNHDA, CDR2 SQIVND (reference sequence). The CDR3 extends over 14 amino acids. Sequencing was done on a sample of memory CD4+ T cells sorted from blood. Described subset: CD45RA-negative fraction. V and J are TRBV19 and TRBJ1-5, with 9 bases fitting TRBD1. The TCR originated in a woman in her 30s in good health. The chain's CDR3 is CASSPTGGFQPQHF. In DNA, the CDR3 is TGTGCCAGTAGTCCGACAGGGGGTTTTCAGCCCCAGCATTTT.